This TCR beta chain was found in a study of glioma-infiltrating T cells. The iRepertoire nested amplicon-rescue multiplex PCR amplified TCR alpha and beta CDR3s from RNA. TCRdb re-called the multiplex PCR reads through MiXCR, storing one row per CDR3 protein. The table records roughly 190,000 distinct CDR3 sequences, around 30% of them present only once. In its sample, this clonotype was seen many times. The CDR3 consists of 15 residues. Germline-derived CDR1 and CDR2 are SEHNR and FQNEAQ (reference sequence). The V gene lost 0 bases and the J gene lost 7 bases, with 15 bases spanning the gap. The sample consisted of glioma tissue, nonneoplastic brain tissue, or PBMCs (not recorded which). The clonotype originates from a human donor with low-grade glioma or glioblastoma, undergoing nonglioma brain surgery, or in good health (not recorded which). The V gene is TRBV7-9, the J gene TRBJ1-1; a weak D match, TRBD1 (5 bases). The CDR3 nucleotides are TGTGCCAGCAGCTTAGCGGCTGGGGCCTTCGATGAAGCTTTCTTT. Its translation is CASSLAAGAFDEAFF.